The T cell receptor beta chain under discussion was sequenced for a study of T cell repertoires in cytomegalovirus infection. Study-level information: Evidence of both CMV infection and a matching HLA type came from public TCR beta signatures.

Overall study results and limits: HLA-C-restricted TCR beta clonotypes specific for CMV led the ex vivo response. Identification of carriers of CMV plus the relevant HLA was achieved through cumulative public TCR beta family frequency.

This clonotype was counted only a few times. Its antigen remains unknown. V lost 0 bases and J lost 6; bases outside the gene matches: 3. CDR1 LGHNA and CDR2 YNFKEQ come from the germline V gene. CDR3 length: 16 residues. From the reads, TCRdb called clonotypes with MiXCR, one entry per CDR3 protein. The sample records roughly 860,000 distinct CDR3 sequences, approximately 30% being singletons. The clonotype was recovered from a human donor in good health (CMV status not recorded). Some clones in this sample may be carry-over from other donors' samples. The chain is built from TRBV4-2 and TRBJ2-2; TRBD1 aligns across 11 bases. The sequences come from cultured CD8+ T cells from PBMCs, collected from culture after CMV antigen stimulation. Here the CDR3 DNA reads TGTGCCAGCAGCCAAGAGGGACAGGGGGTTTCCGGGGAGCTGTTTTTT. This translates into CASSQEGQGVSGELFF.